These T cell receptor beta chains were read from a single sample in a study of CD8 T cells in seronegative destructive rheumatoid arthritis. Only in-frame clones appear in the TCRdb table, and some are missing; sequencing was by immunoSEQ multiplex PCR. The table has about 13,000 clones, 83% seen once. The sequencing input was CD8+ T cells from blood. These receptors came from a woman between 30 and 55 years old with seronegative destructive rheumatoid arthritis. The CDR3 runs from the conserved cysteine through the conserved F or W. Fields, in order: V gene, J gene, D gene, CDR3 protein. A D gene is named only where the DNA matches it firmly.

V gene: TRBV5-1
J gene: TRBJ1-2
D gene: NA
CDR3 protein: CASWEAGKSGVYGYTF

V gene: TRBV11-1
J gene: TRBJ2-1
D gene: NA
CDR3 protein: CASSTPGGYNEQFF

V gene: TRBV10-2
J gene: TRBJ1-1
D gene: NA
CDR3 protein: CASSEGALNTEAFF

V gene: TRBV4-1
J gene: TRBJ2-3
D gene: NA
CDR3 protein: CASSQARTAGGDTQYF

V gene: TRBV28
J gene: TRBJ2-7
D gene: NA
CDR3 protein: CASNLNGDEQYF

V gene: TRBV4-1
J gene: TRBJ1-1
D gene: NA
CDR3 protein: CASRGANTEAFF

V gene: TRBV7-9
J gene: TRBJ2-1
D gene: TRBD2
CDR3 protein: CASTGGGVPSNEQFF

V gene: TRBV5-4
J gene: TRBJ2-7
D gene: NA
CDR3 protein: CASSRGANEQYF

V gene: TRBV4-1
J gene: TRBJ1-2
D gene: NA
CDR3 protein: CASSQNRGTGDGYTF

V gene: TRBV4-2
J gene: TRBJ2-2
D gene: NA
CDR3 protein: CASSQPHRAPEGTGELFF

V gene: TRBV28
J gene: TRBJ2-1
D gene: NA
CDR3 protein: CASRPATYNEQFF

V gene: TRBV9
J gene: TRBJ2-1
D gene: TRBD2
CDR3 protein: CASSAQGSGGYEQFF

V gene: TRBV6-1
J gene: TRBJ1-5
D gene: TRBD1
CDR3 protein: CASSEWTGGGSQPQHF

V gene: TRBV4-2
J gene: TRBJ2-2
D gene: NA
CDR3 protein: CASSSTRDTGELFF

V gene: TRBV11-3
J gene: TRBJ2-1
D gene: NA
CDR3 protein: CASSLEIANEQFF

V gene: TRBV6-5
J gene: TRBJ1-2
D gene: NA
CDR3 protein: CASTDRSLIYGYTF

V gene: TRBV4-2
J gene: TRBJ2-7
D gene: NA
CDR3 protein: CASSLMGGGEQYF

V gene: TRBV6-5
J gene: TRBJ1-5
D gene: TRBD1
CDR3 protein: CASNPDRGLGWPQHF

V gene: TRBV14
J gene: TRBJ1-3
D gene: NA
CDR3 protein: CASSSPGNTIYF

V gene: TRBV9
J gene: TRBJ2-5
D gene: TRBD2
CDR3 protein: CASSGTATSGPQETQYF

V gene: TRBV28
J gene: TRBJ1-2
D gene: NA
CDR3 protein: CASSLFRGARGYTF

V gene: TRBV27
J gene: TRBJ1-4
D gene: TRBD1
CDR3 protein: CARRDRERKTVF

V gene: TRBV7-9
J gene: TRBJ2-3
D gene: NA
CDR3 protein: CASSYYTDTQYF

V gene: TRBV27
J gene: TRBJ2-7
D gene: NA
CDR3 protein: CASSPGSYEQYF

V gene: TRBV19
J gene: TRBJ1-4
D gene: NA
CDR3 protein: CASSTGGDNEKLFF

V gene: TRBV4-2
J gene: TRBJ1-4
D gene: NA
CDR3 protein: CASSEMQQDSAEKLFF

V gene: TRBV28
J gene: TRBJ1-2
D gene: TRBD1
CDR3 protein: CASRGQGYYGYTF

V gene: TRBV4-1
J gene: TRBJ2-3
D gene: TRBD2
CDR3 protein: CASSQIASGGADTQYF

V gene: TRBV28
J gene: TRBJ1-2
D gene: NA
CDR3 protein: CAGRGIGYGYTF

V gene: TRBV7-2
J gene: TRBJ2-1
D gene: TRBD1
CDR3 protein: CASSLGQGWDEQFF

V gene: TRBV4-1
J gene: TRBJ1-6
D gene: NA
CDR3 protein: CASSPRQIYNSPLHF

V gene: TRBV5-6
J gene: TRBJ2-3
D gene: TRBD2
CDR3 protein: CASSLGGGGTDTQYF

V gene: TRBV29-1
J gene: TRBJ2-2
D gene: NA
CDR3 protein: CSVDRDPNTGELFF

V gene: TRBV7-9
J gene: TRBJ1-4
D gene: NA
CDR3 protein: CASSPPDSTATNEKLFF

V gene: TRBV19
J gene: TRBJ2-2
D gene: NA
CDR3 protein: CASHSTGELFF

V gene: TRBV4-1
J gene: TRBJ2-7
D gene: TRBD1
CDR3 protein: CASSLLVNIGTGFQEQYF

V gene: TRBV2
J gene: TRBJ2-1
D gene: NA
CDR3 protein: CASRLNPRLLQYNEQFF

V gene: TRBV7-4
J gene: TRBJ2-3
D gene: NA
CDR3 protein: CASSPRAPRSPDTQYF

V gene: TRBV7-9
J gene: TRBJ1-2
D gene: NA
CDR3 protein: CASSPVGDYGYTF

V gene: TRBV6-1
J gene: TRBJ2-3
D gene: NA
CDR3 protein: CASSEIADTQYF

V gene: TRBV27
J gene: TRBJ1-1
D gene: NA
CDR3 protein: CASRAGPNTEAFF

V gene: TRBV7-8
J gene: TRBJ2-3
D gene: TRBD2
CDR3 protein: CASSFPQRGAEYTDTQYF

V gene: TRBV7-6
J gene: TRBJ2-1
D gene: TRBD2
CDR3 protein: CASSLAGGGNEQFF

V gene: TRBV6-5
J gene: TRBJ2-1
D gene: NA
CDR3 protein: CASSDRSSYNEQFF

V gene: TRBV29-1
J gene: TRBJ2-5
D gene: TRBD1
CDR3 protein: CSVDRGFGTQYF

V gene: TRBV4-1
J gene: TRBJ2-3
D gene: TRBD2
CDR3 protein: CASSQGPTAGASTDTQYF

V gene: TRBV9
J gene: TRBJ2-5
D gene: TRBD2
CDR3 protein: CASSSRSGGARETQYF

V gene: TRBV5-1
J gene: TRBJ2-1
D gene: TRBD1
CDR3 protein: CASRPVGQGAYNEQFF

V gene: TRBV19
J gene: TRBJ2-2
D gene: NA
CDR3 protein: CASRTAEEVTGELFF

V gene: TRBV6-1
J gene: TRBJ2-7
D gene: TRBD1
CDR3 protein: CASSEGRGQLGYEQYF

V gene: TRBV2
J gene: TRBJ2-6
D gene: TRBD1
CDR3 protein: CASHKQGDTLSGANVLTF

V gene: TRBV7-6
J gene: TRBJ2-2
D gene: TRBD2
CDR3 protein: CASSSYGGANTGELFF

V gene: TRBV5-1
J gene: TRBJ1-6
D gene: NA
CDR3 protein: CASTDRTNSPLHF

V gene: TRBV11-2
J gene: TRBJ1-3
D gene: NA
CDR3 protein: CASSGSMAYAGNTIYF

V gene: TRBV7-6
J gene: TRBJ1-1
D gene: NA
CDR3 protein: CASSVTGYAEAFF

V gene: TRBV30
J gene: TRBJ1-1
D gene: NA
CDR3 protein: CAWSVGHYTEAFF

V gene: TRBV9
J gene: TRBJ2-2
D gene: TRBD2
CDR3 protein: CASSVVGGGTGELFF

V gene: TRBV7-6
J gene: TRBJ1-1
D gene: NA
CDR3 protein: CASSLEADTGIAFF

V gene: TRBV7-9
J gene: TRBJ2-1
D gene: TRBD2
CDR3 protein: CASSHKTSGVRNEQFF

V gene: TRBV18
J gene: TRBJ1-6
D gene: NA
CDR3 protein: CASSPPGSSPLHF